The text below deals with one T cell receptor beta chain. Its antigen remains unidentified. This specimen comes from a study of blood T cells in healthy people across ages. Findings of the study overall: Observed TCR beta diversity showed a strong correlation with the percentage of naive T cells as measured by flow cytometry.

Germline lookup yields CDR1 DFQATT and CDR2 SNEGSKA (reference sequence). V was clipped by 2 bases and J by 7 bases, with 9 bases between them. This CDR3 is built from 13 residues. For the second PCR, which ran for about 6 to 12 cycles, a sample-barcoded 5' primer and a J-beta primer mix were used. TCRdb ran MiXCR on the 5' RACE reads and lists one entry per CDR3 protein. This sample has around 1,500,000 distinct CDR3 sequences, with roughly 40% found just once. The sequenced material came from blood. The gene calls are TRBV20-1 and TRBJ1-6; D may be TRBD1 (6 bases). The sequence was obtained from a woman between 18 and 29 years old in good health. Here the CDR3 DNA reads TGCAGTGCTAGACAGGGGATGAATTCACCCCTCCACTTT. It is translated as CSARQGMNSPLHF.